Presented here are 2 T cell receptor beta chains from one specimen sequenced in a study of beta chain features in type 1 diabetes. Study-wide findings and caveats: Type 1 diabetes patients showed a moderate but significant shortening of TCRB CDR3s in all four CD4+ subsets.

No antigen is known for these receptors. cDNA synthesis used the whole RNA isolate, giving expressed TCRB sequences. Clones were sequenced by immunoSEQ multiplex PCR, and TCRdb holds only the in-frame ones, with some missing. Of 300,000 to 400,000 clones listed, 9.3% are singletons. What was sequenced was central memory CD4+ T cells from blood. The origin of the receptors is a man under 40 with type 1 diabetes.

Turning to this clone: Additional DNA sequences in this sample encode the identical CDR3. The gene calls are TRBV29-1 and TRBJ1-5; TRBD1 aligns across 11 bases. The CDR3 has 13 residues. The V segment lost 6 bases and the J segment 5 bases; nucleotides outside the gene matches: 3. Germline CDR1 SQVTM, CDR2 ANQGSEA. In DNA, the CDR3 is TGCAGCGTCGGACAGGGGGCTGATCAGCCCCAGCATTTT. Translated: CSVGQGADQPQHF.

The table lists this clone with many counts. The V gene is TRBV6-5, the J gene TRBJ2-5; D possibly matches TRBD1 or TRBD2 (6 bases each). The CDR3 extends over 14 amino acids. Looked up from germline, CDR1 is MNHEY and CDR2 is SVGAGI. Between the trimmed V and J ends, which lost 6 bases and 2 bases, there was a span of 13 bases. The CDR3: CASRPTGAQETQYF. DNA of the CDR3: TGTGCCAGCAGGCCGACGGGGGCACAAGAGACCCAGTACTTC.